These 26 T cell receptor beta chains were sequenced from one sample in a study of T cell responses to AZD1222 COVID-19 vaccine. Data came from immunoSEQ multiplex PCR; TCRdb stores just in-frame clones and leaves some out. Counted here are about 160,000 clones, 70% to 90% occurring once; the ten biggest clones make up roughly 4%. Specimen: peripheral blood, collected 28 days after the second AZD1222 dose. These receptors came from an adult who received the AZD1222 COVID-19 vaccine.

The chain carries TRBV4-1 and TRBJ2-7; possible D gene TRBD1, 6 bases. The CDR3 contains 14 residues. V was pared by 1 base and J by 5 bases, with 12 bases between. The V gene's germline CDR1 is MGHRA and CDR2 YSYEKL. Here the CDR3 reads CASSQVTGQDEQYF. In DNA, the CDR3 is TGCGCCAGCAGCCAAGTAACAGGGCAAGACGAGCAGTACTTC.

The genes are TRBV2 and TRBJ1-2; weak D call: TRBD1 (6 bases). V lost 5 bases, J lost 6 bases, and 19 bases lay in between. CDR1 and CDR2 (germline): SNHLY, FYNNEI. This CDR3 spans 15 amino acids. Here the CDR3 DNA reads TGTGCCAGCAGTTCCCAACTCGCAGGGGCGGATGGCTACACCTTC. Encoded protein: CASSSQLAGADGYTF.

The chain couples TRBV5-1 to TRBJ2-2; D is undetermined. V lost 0 bases and J 6 bases, leaving 12 bases between the germline ends. Germline V lookup: CDR1 SGHRS, CDR2 YFSETQ. The CDR3 runs to 15 residues. CDR3 region: CASSLENEGAGELFF. The CDR3 nucleotides are TGCGCCAGCAGCTTGGAAAACGAAGGCGCCGGGGAGCTGTTTTTT.

The rearrangement links TRBV30 to TRBJ2-2; 7 bases align to TRBD1. CDR1 is GTSNPN, CDR2 SVGIG, per germline (reference sequence). The V and J ends lost 5 bases and 6 bases, in that order; junction bases with no gene match: 6. The CDR3 loop spans 13 amino acids. This CDR3 reads CAWDRAISGELFF. The CDR3 DNA sequence: TGTGCCTGGGACAGGGCAATATCCGGGGAGCTGTTTTTT.

The V and J genes are TRBV3-1 (or the pseudogene TRBV3-2) and TRBJ2-7; unclear D gene. The V gene's germline CDR1 is LGHDT and CDR2 YNNKEL (reference sequence). Between the trimmed V and J ends, which lost 4 bases and 7 bases, there was a span of 20 bases. The CDR3 runs to 15 residues. CDR3 DNA sequence: TGTGCCAGCAGCCTAAACGGGTTTCCAGCGCGGGAGCAGTACTTC. Amino acids: CASSLNGFPAREQYF.

This CDR3 reads CASSRTVNSNQPQHF. DNA of the CDR3: TGTGCCAGCTCACGGACAGTAAATAGCAATCAGCCCCAGCATTTT. This chain joins TRBV18 and TRBJ1-5; possibly TRBD1 for D (6 bases). CDR1 KGHSH and CDR2 LQKENI come from the germline V gene. CDR3 length: 15 amino acids. The V and J ends lost 4 bases and 0 bases respectively, with 10 bases between them.

The chain uses TRBV3-1 (or the pseudogene TRBV3-2) and TRBJ1-2; weak D call: TRBD1 (5 bases). Deletions cut 4 bases from V and 5 bases from J, with 17 bases between. From germline, CDR1 is LGHDT and CDR2 YNNKEL (reference sequence). This CDR3 has 15 amino acids. The CDR3 coding sequence is TGTGCCAGCAGCCCTACCCAGGACACAACATATGGCTACACCTTC. Protein sequence: CASSPTQDTTYGYTF.

Only a few counts were recorded for this clone. V is TRBV18 and J is TRBJ2-3; D remains unclear. The CDR3 covers 15 residues. Germline CDR1 and CDR2: KGHSH and LQKENI. With 0 bases removed from V and 6 bases from J, the gap between germline ends came to 13 bases. The DNA for the CDR3 is TGTGCCAGCTCACCACCACGGCTTTCTTCTGATACGCAGTATTTT. Encoded protein: CASSPPRLSSDTQYF. The complete variable domain, with remaining parts taken from reference TRBV18 and TRBJ2-3, reads NAGVMQNPRHLVRRRGQEARLRCSPMKGHSHVYWYRQLPEEGLKFMVYLQKENIIDESGMPKERFSAEFPKEGPSILRIQQVVRGDSAAYFCASSPPRLSSDTQYFGPGTRLTVL.

As DNA, the CDR3 is TGTGCCAGCAGCTCGAATAATTCACCCCTCCACTTT. It encodes CASSSNNSPLHF. The V gene is TRBV7-9, the J gene TRBJ1-6; D unresolved. The CDR3 spans 12 residues. V was cut by 4 bases and J by 5 bases, with 3 bases left in between. Germline V gene sequence: CDR1 SEHNR, CDR2 FQNEAQ (reference sequence).

This clone was seen a single time. The chain couples TRBV6-5 to TRBJ1-2; 8 bases agree with TRBD1. Germline V gene data show CDR1 as MNHEY and CDR2 as SVGAGI. V lost 7 bases and J lost 0; bases outside the gene matches: 7. The CDR3 has 15 residues. CDR3 protein: CASTLTDRANYGYTF. DNA for the CDR3: TGTGCCAGCACCCTAACGGACAGGGCTAACTATGGCTACACCTTC.

The chain couples TRBV4-3 to TRBJ1-4, with unresolved D. The CDR3 length is 14 residues. Germline V gives CDR1 LGHNA, CDR2 YSLEER. Trimming took 1 base from V and 7 from J, leaving 10 bases between them. DNA of the CDR3: TGCGCCAGCAGCCAAGGCCAGTTGATTGAAAAACTGTTTTTT. This translates into CASSQGQLIEKLFF.

The rearrangement joins TRBV19 to TRBJ1-5, with TRBD1 matching over 7 bases. V lost 4 bases to trimming and J lost 4 bases; unmatched junction nucleotides: 10. Germline V lookup: CDR1 LNHDA, CDR2 SQIVND (reference sequence). CDR3 length: 16 amino acids. The DNA of the CDR3 is TGTGCCAGTAGTACCGAGACAGGGTCCGGTAATCAGCCCCAGCATTTT. This translates into CASSTETGSGNQPQHF. The complete variable domain, with remaining parts taken from reference TRBV19 and TRBJ1-5, reads DGGITQSPKYLFRKEGQNVTLSCEQNLNHDAMYWYRQDPGQGLRLIYYSQIVNDFQKGDIAEGYSVSREKKESFPLTVTSAQKNPTAFYLCASSTETGSGNQPQHFGDGTRLSIL.

The genes are TRBV10-3 and TRBJ2-2; possible D gene TRBD1, 6 bases. V was cut by 8 bases and J by 3 bases, with 19 bases left in between. The CDR3 consists of 16 residues. Germline lookup yields CDR1 ENHRY and CDR2 SYGVKD. This CDR3 reads CAILPNRETDTGELFF. DNA of the CDR3: TGTGCCATCCTGCCGAACAGGGAGACGGACACCGGGGAGCTGTTTTTT.

CDR3 in amino acids: CASGGDRGETQYF. The CDR3 DNA reads TGTGCCAGCGGGGGAGACAGGGGGGAGACCCAGTACTTC. The chain links TRBV2 to TRBJ2-5; TRBD1 matches 9 bases. The CDR3 consists of 13 residues. With V trimmed by 8 bases and J by 5 bases, 6 bases remained unmatched. CDR1 is SNHLY, CDR2 FYNNEI, per germline.

The chain links TRBV7-2 to TRBJ2-5; D is perhaps TRBD1 or TRBD2 (5 bases each). Between the trimmed V and J ends, which lost 7 bases and 3 bases, there was a span of 12 bases. Per germline, CDR1 SGHTA and CDR2 FQGNSA. This CDR3 has 13 residues. CDR3 nucleotide sequence: TGTGCCAGCAATAAGGGGAGAGAAGAGACCCAGTACTTC. Amino acid sequence: CASNKGREETQYF.

The chain has TRBV6-1 and TRBJ1-5; D is possibly TRBD1 (5 bases). The CDR3 totals 16 residues. Germline V gene data show CDR1 as MNHNS and CDR2 as SASEGT. Trimming pared 3 bases from V and 0 bases from J, leaving 12 bases between. The DNA for the CDR3 is TGTGCCAGCAGTGACAGGGCCCCCTATAGCAATCAGCCCCAGCATTTT. Translation: CASSDRAPYSNQPQHF.

The CDR3 loop is CASSKAGPQETQYF. CDR3 sequence (DNA): TGTGCCAGCAGCAAAGCAGGTCCCCAAGAGACCCAGTACTTC. V gene TRBV7-9 combines with J gene TRBJ2-5, with unresolved D. Germline CDR1 and CDR2: SEHNR and FQNEAQ (reference sequence). Trimming removed 5 bases from V and 1 base from J, with 11 bases in between. The CDR3 totals 14 residues.

This chain connects TRBV19 to TRBJ2-3; D perhaps matches TRBD2 (5 bases). V gave up 6 bases and J gave up 6 bases, with 13 bases separating them. The germline gives CDR1 LNHDA, CDR2 SQIVND (reference sequence). This CDR3 comprises 13 residues. This CDR3 is CASRGRPGDTQYF. The CDR3 DNA follows: TGTGCCAGTAGAGGGCGGCCGGGGGATACGCAGTATTTT.

The chain is built from TRBV10-3 and TRBJ1-3; 7 positions agree with TRBD1. Germline V CDR1 and CDR2: ENHRY, SYGVKD. V lost 6 bases, J lost 2 bases, and 4 bases stayed unmatched. The CDR3 runs 14 residues. DNA of the CDR3: TGTGCCATCAGCGTGACAGGGACTGGAAACACCATATATTTT. Its translation: CAISVTGTGNTIYF.

This chain connects TRBV6-5 to TRBJ2-4, with D perhaps matching TRBD1 or TRBD2 (5 bases each). CDR1 MNHEY and CDR2 SVGAGI come from the germline V gene. The CDR3 loop spans 13 amino acids. V was clipped by 7 bases and J by 7 bases, with 14 bases between them. The DNA of the CDR3 is TGTGCCAGCACCGGGACGGGCGGCAACATTCAGTACTTC. Protein product: CASTGTGGNIQYF.

The rearrangement joins TRBV14 to TRBJ2-5; 8 positions match TRBD2. Germline assignment: CDR1 SGHDN and CDR2 FVKESK. CDR3 length: 15 residues. V shed 1 base and J 5 bases; nucleotides not matched to a gene: 6. The CDR3 DNA sequence: TGTGCCAGCAGCCAAGCGGGGGGGCAGTCGGAGACCCAGTACTTC. It yields the protein CASSQAGGQSETQYF.

The V call is TRBV9, the J call TRBJ2-6; no definite D call. V was clipped by 0 bases and J by 0 bases, with 13 bases between them. From germline, CDR1 is SGDLS and CDR2 YYNGEE. CDR3 length equals 18 residues. Here the CDR3 DNA reads TGTGCCAGCAGCGTAGCGCACACTGCCTTCTCTGGGGCCAACGTCCTGACTTTC. Its translation is CASSVAHTAFSGANVLTF.

The rearrangement links TRBV6-1 to TRBJ1-1, with D uncertain. The germline V and J ends were trimmed by 2 bases and 2 bases, with 6 bases remaining between them. The CDR3 has 13 residues. The germline V gene encodes CDR1 MNHNS and CDR2 SASEGT. The CDR3 loop reads CASSEHINTEAFF. The CDR3 bases are TGTGCCAGCAGTGAACATATTAACACTGAAGCTTTCTTT.

The chain combines TRBV6-5 with TRBJ1-6; 7 bases are a match to TRBD1. The CDR3 has 14 residues. Trimming took 6 bases from V and 7 from J; bases not matched to a gene: 6. CDR1 is MNHEY and CDR2 is SVGAGI in the germline V gene. The CDR3: CASRPDRDNSPLHF. CDR3 coding DNA: TGTGCCAGCAGACCCGACAGGGACAATTCACCCCTCCACTTT.

This chain links TRBV5-6 with TRBJ2-7; D may match TRBD1 or TRBD2 (5 bases each). The germline gives CDR1 SGHDT, CDR2 YYEEEE. The CDR3 extends over 16 amino acids. V was cut by 0 bases and J by 6 bases, with 19 bases left in between. CDR3 amino acids: CASSLDRPSGVREQYF. CDR3 DNA sequence: TGTGCCAGCAGCTTGGACAGGCCGTCCGGGGTTCGCGAGCAGTACTTC.

The CDR3, as DNA: TGTGCCAGCAGTGAAGACGGGACAGGGTTTGGCTACACCTTC. It specifies CASSEDGTGFGYTF. The genes are TRBV2 and TRBJ1-2, with TRBD1 matching 9 bases. V was clipped by 1 base and J by 7 bases; unmatched bases: 4. There are 14 residues in the CDR3. Per the germline V gene, CDR1 is SNHLY and CDR2 is FYNNEI.